The clone carrying this TCR beta chain was seen a handful of times. This sample was included in a study of tumor-infiltrating lymphocytes in oesophageal squamous cell carcinoma. TCRdb passed the PCR reads through MiXCR, listing each CDR3 protein once. In the table there are around 12,000 distinct CDR3 sequences, 55% of which are singletons. Trimming pared 3 bases from V and 3 bases from J, leaving 11 bases between. From germline, CDR1 is KGHDR and CDR2 SFDVKD. This CDR3 has 15 residues. The sample comprised esophageal tumor tissue. The clonotype comes from a female donor with esophageal squamous cell carcinoma. J is TRBJ2-1 and V is TRBV24-1, with TRBD2 as a possible D gene (5 bases). CDR3 in amino acids: CATSDNSANYNEQFF. CDR3 coding DNA: TGTGCCACCAGTGATAATAGCGCGAACTACAATGAGCAGTTCTTC.